This paragraph reports one TCR beta chain. The authors' processing: Estimates of nucleated cell counts were drawn from the amplification of reference gene primers. Libraries were prepared by immunoSEQ multiplex PCR; TCRdb keeps only in-frame clonotypes and omits some of them. The V and J calls and clone size come from that table; D and trimming were worked out from the DNA. This sample has 150,000 to 200,000 clones; 70% to 90% occur once, and the top ten carry approximately 11%. The data belong to a study of blood T cell repertoires in COVID-19. The wider study: From the United States, Italy and Spain came samples of acute and convalescent COVID-19. Sample material is recorded as cDNA or gDNA derived from T cells, B-cell-depleted T cells, or PBMCs.

Followed over time, Seattle patients had been enrolled while infection was active. Trimming left V 3 bases short and J 0 bases short, with 10 bases between. This CDR3 region has 15 residues. Germline V gene data show CDR1 as SGHDT and CDR2 as YYEEEE. This sequence joins TRBV5-6 and TRBJ1-3; D is unresolved. This sequence was found in a woman aged 60 to 75 with COVID-19, enrolled during active disease. The specimen sequenced was peripheral blood. The CDR3 nucleotides read TGTGCCAGCAGCTGGCAGGAAGGCTCTGGAAACACCATATATTTT. Amino acid sequence: CASSWQEGSGNTIYF.